A single sample gave rise to the 16 T cell receptor beta chains below, sequenced in a study of OX40 agonist ivuxolimab in advanced cancers. Data came from immunoSEQ multiplex PCR; TCRdb stores just in-frame clones and leaves some out. The sample has roughly 68,000 clones; about 88% are singletons. The sequences come from CD4+ or CD8+ T cells sorted from blood, collected in a trial of the OX40 agonist ivuxolimab. The receptors shown here come from an adult with an advanced solid tumor such as melanoma, head and neck, liver or kidney cancer.

This chain links TRBV4-2 with TRBJ2-5; the D is unclear. The V end was cut by 2 bases, the J end by 2 bases, with 12 bases between. Germline CDR1 reads LGHNA; CDR2 reads YNFKEQ. The CDR3 sequence is 15 residues long. CDR3 nucleotides: TGTGCCAGCAGCCAAATGTATACAGAACAAGAGACCCAGTACTTC. This encodes CASSQMYTEQETQYF.

In DNA, the CDR3 is TGTGCCAGCACCTCAACAGGGGGTATGTTTGATGAGCAGTTCTTC. It is translated as CASTSTGGMFDEQFF. V gene TRBV6-5 combines with J gene TRBJ2-1, with 8 bases matching TRBD1. CDR3 size: 15 residues. Germline loops: CDR1 MNHEY, CDR2 SVGAGI. V lost 7 bases, J lost 8 bases, and 13 bases stayed unmatched.

This clone showed up just once. The rearrangement joins TRBV7-2 to TRBJ2-3, with D hard to call. The CDR3 contains 13 residues. Between the trimmed V and J ends, which lost 0 bases and 5 bases, there was a span of 6 bases. Germline V gives CDR1 SGHTA, CDR2 FQGNSA. The CDR3 bases are TGTGCCAGCAGCTTAGCCCGAAGAGATACGCAGTATTTT. Translation: CASSLARRDTQYF.

A word on this clone: Compared with germline, one end of the junction differs, possibly owing to a read error. The sample holds other DNA sequences that translate to the same CDR3. This chain connects TRBV5-1 to TRBJ1-2; the D is unclear. CDR1 is SGHRS, CDR2 YFSETQ, per germline. This CDR3 spans 14 amino acids. CDR3: CASRVGSSGYGYTF. The CDR3 DNA is TGTGCCAGCAGAGTGGGGAGCTCGGGCTATGGCTACACCTTC.

The chain carries TRBV19 and TRBJ1-5, with no clear D. Per the germline V gene, CDR1 is LNHDA and CDR2 is SQIVND (reference sequence). The CDR3 runs to 13 residues. Trimming stripped 7 bases from V and 6 bases from J, with 13 bases between. CDR3 DNA sequence: TGTGCCAGTACGAGGACCCATCCTCAGCCCCAGCATTTT. Translated, it gives CASTRTHPQPQHF.

The CDR3 loop is CASSFGQGAYGYTF. The CDR3 DNA reads TGTGCCAGCAGCTTCGGACAGGGGGCTTATGGCTACACCTTC. J is TRBJ1-2 and V is TRBV5-5; TRBD1 agrees at 11 bases. Germline-derived CDR1 and CDR2 are SGHKS and YYEKEE (reference sequence). CDR3 length equals 14 residues. V was clipped by 2 bases and J by 5 bases; unmatched bases: 2.

The rearrangement joins TRBV6-6 to TRBJ1-4; 9 positions match TRBD1. The V and J ends lost 5 bases and 11 bases, in that order; junction bases with no gene match: 9. Per the germline V gene, CDR1 is MNHNY and CDR2 is SVGAGI (reference sequence). The CDR3 sequence is 14 residues long. In nucleotides, the CDR3 is TGTGCCAGCAGTAATACAGGGGGCGGAATGAAACTGTTTTTT. Its translation is CASSNTGGGMKLFF.

The chain has TRBV5-1 and TRBJ1-4; D is ambiguous. Germline CDR1 reads SGHRS; CDR2 reads YFSETQ. The CDR3 loop spans 12 amino acids. The V end was cut by 6 bases, the J end by 8 bases, with 11 bases between. DNA of the CDR3: TGCGCCAGCAACCAACCCGGGGAAAAACTGTTTTTT. Amino acids: CASNQPGEKLFF.

The chain uses TRBV11-2 and TRBJ2-3; 9 bases map to TRBD2. This CDR3 region has 19 residues. The germline V gene has CDR1 SGHAT and CDR2 FQNNGV. Trimming removed 0 bases from V and 1 base from J; junction bases left unmatched: 11. The CDR3: CASSLDPSLAGWGTDTQYF. Here the CDR3 DNA reads TGTGCCAGCAGCTTAGACCCGTCTCTAGCGGGGTGGGGCACAGATACGCAGTATTTT. The full variable domain, its missing parts supplied by reference TRBV11-2 and TRBJ2-3, is EAGVAQSPRYKIIEKRQSVAFWCNPISGHATLYWYQQILGQGPKLLIQFQNNGVVDDSQLPKDRFSAERLKGVDSTLKIQPAKLEDSAVYLCASSLDPSLAGWGTDTQYFGPGTRLTVL.

The rearrangement joins TRBV19 to TRBJ1-6; D is perhaps TRBD1 (6 bases). Germline V CDR1 and CDR2: LNHDA, SQIVND (reference sequence). This CDR3 region has 14 residues. V lost 3 bases and J lost 10, with 13 bases in between. The CDR3 reads CASSISGVRSPLHF. The DNA for the CDR3 is TGTGCCAGTAGTATTTCAGGGGTGCGCTCACCCCTCCACTTT.

This clone is labeled as medium-sized. The gene calls are TRBV7-9 and TRBJ2-1, with 11 bases aligning to TRBD1. Germline loops: CDR1 SEHNR, CDR2 FQNEAQ (reference sequence). The V gene end was trimmed by 5 bases and the J gene end by 7 bases; junction bases not matched to a gene: 7. The CDR3 loop spans 15 amino acids. The CDR3 sequence is CASSPGQGGINEQFF. The CDR3 coding sequence is TGTGCCAGCAGCCCGGGACAGGGGGGAATTAATGAGCAGTTCTTC.

The chain carries TRBV2 and TRBJ1-5; 8 bases match TRBD1. The junction had 6 bases not matched to a gene; V was cut back by 7 bases and J by 7 bases. The CDR3 has 13 amino acids. CDR1 SNHLY and CDR2 FYNNEI come from the germline V gene. DNA for the CDR3: TGTGCCAGCAATGGACAGGGAGAACAGCCCCAGCATTTT. It translates to CASNGQGEQPQHF.

The DNA of the CDR3 is TGTGCCAGCAGCTTGGTTCCAGAAGGAACTGAAGCTTTCTTT. This translates into CASSLVPEGTEAFF. The chain is built from TRBV5-6 and TRBJ1-1; D gene uncertain. Germline values: CDR1 SGHDT, CDR2 YYEEEE. Trimming shortened V by 0 bases and J by 5 bases, and 11 bases separated the two germline ends. The CDR3 has 14 residues.

In the case of this clone: The same CDR3 can be traced to other DNA sequences in this sample. The chain joins TRBV30 to TRBJ2-5, with D possibly matching TRBD1 (6 bases). Trimming cost V 3 bases and J 9 bases, with 17 bases left between them. The germline V gene encodes CDR1 GTSNPN and CDR2 SVGIG (reference sequence). CDR3 length: 13 amino acids. CDR3 in amino acids: CAWSLQGKGAQYF. DNA for the CDR3: TGTGCCTGGAGCCTGCAGGGGAAAGGGGCCCAGTACTTC.

There are a few counts of this clone. The chain has TRBV5-1 and TRBJ2-2, with 9 positions matching TRBD2. The trim removed 5 bases at V and 6 bases at J, leaving 5 bases unmatched. Germline V gene lookup returns CDR1 SGHRS and CDR2 YFSETQ. The CDR3 sequence is 14 residues long. The CDR3 DNA is TGCGCCAGCAGTTTAGCGGGAGTGTCCGGGGAGCTGTTTTTT. Its translation: CASSLAGVSGELFF.

The chain carries TRBV5-1 and TRBJ1-1, with no clear D. Germline V gives CDR1 SGHRS, CDR2 YFSETQ. The CDR3 contains 14 residues. V dropped 0 bases and J dropped 1 base, with 7 bases sitting between them. The CDR3 DNA sequence: TGCGCCAGCAGCTTGGTACGAGGGAACACTGAAGCTTTCTTT. It encodes CASSLVRGNTEAFF. Full variable domain (rest looked up from reference TRBV5-1 and TRBJ1-1): KAGVTQTPRYLIKTRGQQVTLSCSPISGHRSVSWYQQTPGQGLQFLFEYFSETQRNKGNFPGRFSGRQFSNSRSEMNVSTLELGDSALYLCASSLVRGNTEAFFGQGTRLTVV.